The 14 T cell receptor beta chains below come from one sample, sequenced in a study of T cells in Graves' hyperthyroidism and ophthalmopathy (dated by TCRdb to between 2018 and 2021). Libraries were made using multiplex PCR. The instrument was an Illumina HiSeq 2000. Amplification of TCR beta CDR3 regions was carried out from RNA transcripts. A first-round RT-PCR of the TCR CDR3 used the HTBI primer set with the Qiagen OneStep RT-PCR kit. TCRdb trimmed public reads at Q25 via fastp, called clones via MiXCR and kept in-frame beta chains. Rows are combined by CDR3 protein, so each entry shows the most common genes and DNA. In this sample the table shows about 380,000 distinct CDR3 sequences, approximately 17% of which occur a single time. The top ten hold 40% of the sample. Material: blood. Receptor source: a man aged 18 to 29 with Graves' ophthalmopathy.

CDR3 nucleotide sequence: TGTGCCAGCCGCGCAGAACCCGGGACGGAGGGCCACACCTTC. Protein product: CASRAEPGTEGHTF. This chain connects TRBV6-1 to TRBJ1-2; perhaps TRBD1 as D (5 bases). V gave up 8 bases and J gave up 12 bases, with 25 bases separating them. The V gene's germline CDR1 is MNHNS and CDR2 SASEGT. The length of the CDR3 is 14 residues.

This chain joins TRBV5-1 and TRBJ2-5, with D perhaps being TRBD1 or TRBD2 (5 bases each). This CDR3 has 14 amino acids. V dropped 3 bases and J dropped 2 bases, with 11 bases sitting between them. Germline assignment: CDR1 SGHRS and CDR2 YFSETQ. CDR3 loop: CASSWGTKQETQYF. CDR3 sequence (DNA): TGCGCCAGCAGCTGGGGGACGAAGCAAGAGACCCAGTACTTC.

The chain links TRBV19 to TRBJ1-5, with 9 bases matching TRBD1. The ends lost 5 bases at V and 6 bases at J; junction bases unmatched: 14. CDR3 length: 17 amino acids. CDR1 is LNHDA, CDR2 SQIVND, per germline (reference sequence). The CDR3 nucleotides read TGTGCCAGTAGTGCACCGGAGCGGGACAGGGCCCCTCAGCCCCAGCATTTT. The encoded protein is CASSAPERDRAPQPQHF.

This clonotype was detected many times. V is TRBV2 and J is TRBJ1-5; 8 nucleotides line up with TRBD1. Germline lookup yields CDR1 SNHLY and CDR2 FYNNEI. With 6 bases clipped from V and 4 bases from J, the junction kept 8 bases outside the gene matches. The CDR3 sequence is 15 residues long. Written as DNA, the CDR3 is TGTGCCAGCAGAGAACAGGGGGGTGGAAATCAGCCCCAGCATTTT. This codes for CASREQGGGNQPQHF.

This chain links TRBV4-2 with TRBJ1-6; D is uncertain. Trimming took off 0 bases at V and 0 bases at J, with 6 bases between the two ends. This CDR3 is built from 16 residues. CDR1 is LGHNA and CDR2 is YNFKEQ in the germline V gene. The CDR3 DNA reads TGTGCCAGCAGCCAAGAAGCGAGCTCCTATAATTCACCCCTCCACTTT. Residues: CASSQEASSYNSPLHF.

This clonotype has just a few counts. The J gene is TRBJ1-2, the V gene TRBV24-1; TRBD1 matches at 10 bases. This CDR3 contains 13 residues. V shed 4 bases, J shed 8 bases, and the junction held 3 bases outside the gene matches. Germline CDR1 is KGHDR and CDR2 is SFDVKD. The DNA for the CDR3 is TGTGCCACCAGTGACCCGACAGGGGGCGGCTACACCTTC. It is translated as CATSDPTGGGYTF.

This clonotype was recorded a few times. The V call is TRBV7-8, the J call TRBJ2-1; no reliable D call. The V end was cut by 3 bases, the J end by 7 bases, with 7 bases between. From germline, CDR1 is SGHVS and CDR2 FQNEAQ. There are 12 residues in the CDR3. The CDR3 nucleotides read TGTGCCAGCAGCTTCATAGGAAATGAGCAGTTCTTC. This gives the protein CASSFIGNEQFF.

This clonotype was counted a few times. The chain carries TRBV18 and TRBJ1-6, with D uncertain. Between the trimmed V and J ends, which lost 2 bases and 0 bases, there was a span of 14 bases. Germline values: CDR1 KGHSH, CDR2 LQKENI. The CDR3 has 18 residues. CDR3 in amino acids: CASSPTGIRSSYNSPLHF. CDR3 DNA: TGTGCCAGCTCACCAACCGGGATCCGGAGCTCCTATAATTCACCCCTCCACTTT.

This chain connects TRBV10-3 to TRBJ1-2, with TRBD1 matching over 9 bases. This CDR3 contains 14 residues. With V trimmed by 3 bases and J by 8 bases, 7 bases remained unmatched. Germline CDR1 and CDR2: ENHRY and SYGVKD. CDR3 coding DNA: TGTGCCATCAGTGACGTACAGGGGGCCGGAGGCTACACCTTC. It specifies CAISDVQGAGGYTF.

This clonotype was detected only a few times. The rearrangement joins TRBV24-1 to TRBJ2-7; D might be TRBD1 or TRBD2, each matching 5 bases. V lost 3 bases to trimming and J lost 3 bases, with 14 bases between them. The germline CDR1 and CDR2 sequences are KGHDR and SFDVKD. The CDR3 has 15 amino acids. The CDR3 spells CATSDVGTKGYEQYF. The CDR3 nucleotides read TGTGCCACCAGTGATGTCGGGACGAAGGGCTACGAGCAGTACTTC.

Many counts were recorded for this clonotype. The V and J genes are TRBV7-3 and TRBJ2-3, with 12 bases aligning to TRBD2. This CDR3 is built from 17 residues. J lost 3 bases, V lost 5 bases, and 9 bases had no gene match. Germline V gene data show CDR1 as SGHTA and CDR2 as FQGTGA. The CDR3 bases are TGTGCCAGCAGCCATGGCCCACTAGCGGGGGGTACAGATACGCAGTATTTT. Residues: CASSHGPLAGGTDTQYF. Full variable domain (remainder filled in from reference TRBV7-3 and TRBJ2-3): GAGVSQTPSNKVTEKGKYVELRCDPISGHTALYWYRQSLGQGPEFLIYFQGTGAADDSGLPNDRFFAVRPEGSVSTLKIQRTERGDSAVYLCASSHGPLAGGTDTQYFGPGTRLTVL.

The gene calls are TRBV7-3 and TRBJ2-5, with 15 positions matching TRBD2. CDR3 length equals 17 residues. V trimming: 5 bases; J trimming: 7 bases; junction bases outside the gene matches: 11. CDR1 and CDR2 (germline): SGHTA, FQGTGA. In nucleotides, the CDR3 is TGTGCCAGCAGCGAAACCGGGACTAGCGGGGGGCCTGTGACCCAGTACTTC. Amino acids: CASSETGTSGGPVTQYF.

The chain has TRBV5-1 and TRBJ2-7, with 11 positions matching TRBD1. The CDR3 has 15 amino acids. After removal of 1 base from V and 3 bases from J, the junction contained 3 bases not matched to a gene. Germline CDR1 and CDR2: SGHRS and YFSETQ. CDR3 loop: CASSLRDRGIYEQYF. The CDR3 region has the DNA TGCGCCAGCAGCTTGAGGGACAGGGGGATCTACGAGCAGTACTTC.

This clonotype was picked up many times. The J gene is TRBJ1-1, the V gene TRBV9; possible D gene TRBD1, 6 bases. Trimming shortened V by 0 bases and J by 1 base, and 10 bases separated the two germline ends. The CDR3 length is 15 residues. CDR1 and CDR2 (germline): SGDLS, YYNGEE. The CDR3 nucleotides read TGTGCCAGCAGCGTAGTGTCGGGACAGAACACTGAAGCTTTCTTT. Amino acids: CASSVVSGQNTEAFF. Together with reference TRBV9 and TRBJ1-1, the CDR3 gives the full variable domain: DSGVTQTPKHLITATGQRVTLRCSPRSGDLSVYWYQQSLDQGLQFLIQYYNGEERAKGNILERFSAQQFPDLHSELNLSSLELGDSALYFCASSVVSGQNTEAFFGQGTRLTVV.